This paragraph reports one T cell receptor (beta chain). Its antigen remains unidentified. Measured with immunoSEQ multiplex PCR; TCRdb has only the in-frame clones, and not every one. The data contain about 4,700 clones, over 60% of them seen just once; the ten biggest clones take up about 8.3%. This entry is derived from a study of immune evolution from preneoplasia to lung adenocarcinoma. The study's findings and limits: Later-stage lesions seemingly showed higher T cell density and diversity than normal lung. Top clone share appeared to fall from AAH through AIS, MIA, adenocarcinoma.

Patient tissue came from resections in Japan or China, 2014–2017. Each case's diagnosis was confirmed by two pathologists on H&E. This sequence was found in a person between 55 and 80 years old with lung adenocarcinoma. The specimen sequenced was FFPE adjacent normal lung tissue.

The CDR3 is CASSPTVVFTDTQYF. The CDR3 region has the DNA TGTGCCAGCAGCCCGACAGTGGTTTTCACAGATACGCAGTATTTT. The J gene is TRBJ2-3, the V gene TRBV7-9; D possibly corresponds to TRBD1 (5 bases). Trimming took off 5 bases at V and 2 bases at J, with 14 bases between the two ends. Germline CDR1 SEHNR, CDR2 FQNEAQ (reference sequence). This CDR3 has 15 amino acids.